This T cell receptor beta chain was identified during a study of OX40 agonist ivuxolimab in advanced cancers. For the study at large: The treatment was a fully human IgG2 OX40 agonist, ivuxolimab.

The germline V gene encodes CDR1 SGHRS and CDR2 YFSETQ. There are 14 residues in the CDR3. With V trimmed by 5 bases and J by 5 bases, 5 bases remained unmatched. Here immunoSEQ multiplex PCR was the method, and the copy in TCRdb shows in-frame clones only, minus some. The sample lists fewer than 70,000 clones, around 86% occurring once. Study findings and constraints: The mean number of expanded clones was higher in CD8+ T cells than in CD4+. Compared with others, partial responders at 0.1-3.0 mg/kg displayed clonal expansion among the lowest.

As for this clone: Its antigen is currently unknown.

The chain has TRBV5-1 and TRBJ2-1; 9 nucleotides line up with TRBD2. This sequence originates from an adult with an advanced solid tumor such as melanoma, head and neck, liver or kidney cancer. This specimen was CD4+ or CD8+ T cells sorted from blood, taken in a trial of the OX40 agonist ivuxolimab. CDR3 in amino acids: CASSKSSGNNEQFF. The DNA of the CDR3 is TGCGCCAGCAGTAAATCTAGCGGGAACAATGAGCAGTTCTTC. Looking up the rest from reference TRBV5-1 and TRBJ2-1 gives the full variable domain: KAGVTQTPRYLIKTRGQQVTLSCSPISGHRSVSWYQQTPGQGLQFLFEYFSETQRNKGNFPGRFSGRQFSNSRSEMNVSTLELGDSALYLCASSKSSGNNEQFFGPGTRLTVL.